The clone carrying this T cell receptor (beta chain) was seen only a few times. As yet, its antigen is unknown. The Oncomine TCR Beta short-read assay was what sequenced the DNA obtained from cultured CD4+ T cells. TCRdb re-derived calls from the PCR reads in MiXCR, one entry per CDR3 protein. The table has 15,000 to 20,000 distinct CDR3 sequences, under 40% seen once. CDR3 length: 13 residues. Germline CDR1 reads LNHDA; CDR2 reads SQIVND (reference sequence). Trimming took 5 bases from V and 4 from J, leaving 11 bases between them. The source of the sample is a study of vaccination and CD4 T cells after COVID-19. Treatment indicated: roughly ten-day PBMC culture with coronavirus spike peptide pools or control peptides (ViraFEST assay).

The origin of this receptor is a human donor with COVID-19. Sequencing was done on a sample of cultured CD4+ T cells from blood. J is TRBJ1-2 and V is TRBV19, with a tentative D call TRBD1 (5 bases). CDR3: CASSGAGSYGYTF. In nucleotides, the CDR3 is TGTGCCAGTAGTGGTGCAGGGTCCTATGGCTACACCTTC.